These 21 T cell receptor beta chains came from one sample sequenced in a study of T cells expressing NK-cell markers. With the 5' RACE reads reprocessed, TCRdb shows one record per CDR3 protein and no DNA. This specimen shows roughly 380,000 distinct CDR3 sequences; the ten leading clones hold roughly 5.2%. Sequenced: blood T cells: a sorted CD56 or NKG2C T cell subset, CD4+ or CD8+ T cells, or bulk PBMC T cells (not recorded which). The receptors derive from a man between 18 and 69 years old in good health.

This rearrangement joins TRBV3-1 to TRBJ2-5. Germline V gene data show CDR1 as LGHDT and CDR2 as YNNKEL (reference sequence). This CDR3 spans 14 amino acids. The CDR3 reads CASSRRLTQETQYF.

The rearrangement uses TRBV2 and TRBJ2-2; the TCRdb D gene call, TRBD1, has no DNA to confirm it. The CDR3 consists of 18 residues. Germline loops: CDR1 SNHLY, CDR2 FYNNEI. CDR3 in amino acids: CASSGPSTPFANTGELFF. Together with reference TRBV2 and TRBJ2-2, the CDR3 gives the full variable domain: EPEVTQTPSHQVTQMGQEVILRCVPISNHLYFYWYRQILGQKVEFLVSFYNNEISEKSEIFDDQFSVERPDGSNFTLKIRSTKLEDSAMYFCASSGPSTPFANTGELFFGEGSRLTVL.

The V call is TRBV7-6, the J call TRBJ1-6; TCRdb names TRBD1, which stays unverified in the absence of DNA. From germline, CDR1 is SGHVS and CDR2 FNYEAQ. The length of the CDR3 is 14 residues. Here the CDR3 reads CASSLRAGTSPLHF.

The chain joins TRBV12-3 or TRBV12-4 to TRBJ1-6; TCRdb indicates TRBD1, and absent DNA this call remains unverified. This CDR3 region has 14 residues. The CDR3 sequence: CASSFGQGSSPLHF.

The chain is built from TRBV20-1 and TRBJ2-5; TCRdb gives TRBD2 as the D gene, but with no DNA this cannot be confirmed. The CDR3 length is 15 residues. The germline CDR1 and CDR2 sequences are DFQATT and SNEGSKA (reference sequence). The CDR3 protein is CSAQTSGGAGETQYF.

V usage is TRBV7-2 and J usage is TRBJ2-5; the TCRdb call, TRBD1, lacks DNA for checking. Looked up from germline, CDR1 is SGHTA and CDR2 is FQGNSA. The CDR3 length is 12 residues. The CDR3 protein is CASSPTGLAQYF.

The chain has TRBV18 and TRBJ1-1; the TCRdb D gene call, TRBD1, has no DNA to confirm it. The CDR3 runs to 16 residues. Germline V gene lookup returns CDR1 KGHSH and CDR2 LQKENI. CDR3 region: CASSPPNQGGNTEAFF.

The chain combines TRBV11-2 with TRBJ2-7; TCRdb outputs TRBD2, but without DNA this stays unchecked. The CDR3 loop spans 15 amino acids. The germline V gene encodes CDR1 SGHAT and CDR2 FQNNGV. The CDR3 is CASSTSGDGAYEQYF. Supplemented by reference TRBV11-2 and TRBJ2-7, the full variable domain reads EAGVAQSPRYKIIEKRQSVAFWCNPISGHATLYWYQQILGQGPKLLIQFQNNGVVDDSQLPKDRFSAERLKGVDSTLKIQPAKLEDSAVYLCASSTSGDGAYEQYFGPGTRLTVT.

The chain combines TRBV24-1 with TRBJ2-2. Germline CDR1 reads KGHDR; CDR2 reads SFDVKD. The CDR3 is 14 residues long. The CDR3 spells CATSFGRATGELFF.

The rearrangement links TRBV5-1 to TRBJ2-2. This CDR3 region has 16 residues. Per the germline V gene, CDR1 is SGHRS and CDR2 is YFSETQ. CDR3 in amino acids: CASSLMAGTNTGELFF.

V and J are TRBV12-5 and TRBJ1-2; TCRdb lists TRBD1, though no DNA is available to test this call. This CDR3 is built from 14 residues. The germline CDR1 and CDR2 sequences are LGHNT and FRNRAP. CDR3: CASGPGHNNYGYTF.

This chain links TRBV5-1 with TRBJ2-7; TCRdb's D call of TRBD1 is untestable without DNA. Germline V gives CDR1 SGHRS, CDR2 YFSETQ. The CDR3 is 15 amino acids. This chain's CDR3 is CASSLYLGQNYEQYF. Combining the CDR3 with reference TRBV5-1 and TRBJ2-7 gives the whole variable domain KAGVTQTPRYLIKTRGQQVTLSCSPISGHRSVSWYQQTPGQGLQFLFEYFSETQRNKGNFPGRFSGRQFSNSRSEMNVSTLELGDSALYLCASSLYLGQNYEQYFGPGTRLTVT.

V is TRBV6-4 and J is TRBJ1-1; TCRdb proposes TRBD1, but this gene call is untestable without DNA. This CDR3 is 13 amino acids long. Germline CDR1 is MRHNA and CDR2 is SNTAGT. CDR3 in amino acids: CASSEDRGTEAFF.

J is TRBJ2-1 and V is TRBV20-1; TCRdb reports TRBD1, a call that lacks DNA to check it against. CDR3 length equals 13 residues. Germline CDR1 reads DFQATT; CDR2 reads SNEGSKA (reference sequence). This chain's CDR3 is CREQQGGRGEQFF.

V gene TRBV27 combines with J gene TRBJ1-6; as DNA is missing, the TRBD1 call by TCRdb cannot be tested. Germline V CDR1 and CDR2: MNHEY, SMNVEV (reference sequence). The CDR3 totals 14 residues. CDR3 loop: CASSSRTFDSPLHF.

The chain combines TRBV20-1 with TRBJ2-3; TCRdb's assignment of TRBD2 cannot be checked, as there is no DNA. Germline V gene sequence: CDR1 DFQATT, CDR2 SNEGSKA (reference sequence). The CDR3 is 14 residues long. The CDR3: CSARTSGGAGTQYF.

J is TRBJ2-7 and V is TRBV28; with no DNA, the TCRdb D assignment of TRBD2 cannot be verified. CDR1 is MDHEN and CDR2 is SYDVKM in the germline V gene. The CDR3 spans 14 residues. The CDR3 here is CGSRLAGGQYEQYF. The full variable domain, completed using reference TRBV28 and TRBJ2-7, is DVKVTQSSRYLVKRTGEKVFLECVQDMDHENMFWYRQDPGLGLRLIYFSYDVKMKEKGDIPEGYSVSREKKERFSLILESASTNQTSMYLCGSRLAGGQYEQYFGPGTRLTVT.

V is TRBV3-1 and J is TRBJ1-4; TCRdb reports TRBD1, a call that lacks DNA to check it against. Germline V gives CDR1 LGHDT, CDR2 YNNKEL (reference sequence). The CDR3 sequence is 16 residues long. The CDR3: CASSQGWTGYPSELFF.

This chain links TRBV20-1 with TRBJ1-1; absent DNA, TCRdb's TRBD1 call cannot be checked. CDR1 is DFQATT, CDR2 SNEGSKA, per germline (reference sequence). This CDR3 comprises 18 residues. CDR3 region: CSALGQGARGRMNTEAFF.

The chain is built from TRBV29-1 and TRBJ2-5; as DNA is missing, the TRBD2 call by TCRdb cannot be tested. Germline CDR1 reads SQVTM; CDR2 reads ANQGSEA. The CDR3 sequence is 16 residues long. CDR3 region: CSVEWWVAGHQETQYF.

The rearrangement joins TRBV20-1 to TRBJ2-5. The CDR3 spans 13 residues. CDR1 is DFQATT, CDR2 SNEGSKA, per germline (reference sequence). The CDR3 loop reads CSARDEPRETQYF.